The present entry profiles one T cell receptor beta chain with its context. Researchers ran the PCR with 60 Vbeta and 13 Jbeta primers. Assay: immunoSEQ multiplex PCR; the TCRdb copy retains only in-frame clones and omits some. The data show about 130,000 clones, roughly 80% seen once. The data were taken from a study of cytomegalovirus exposure and HLA in healthy donors. The germline CDR1 and CDR2 sequences are SGHKS and YYEKEE (reference sequence). This CDR3 is 14 amino acids long. Trimming took 2 bases from V and 0 from J, leaving 5 bases between them. Sequenced sample: PBMCs. The chain joins TRBV5-5 to TRBJ1-4; D call uncertain. The TCR comes from a woman aged 40 to 55 in good health and CMV-seronegative. The CDR3 DNA sequence: TGTGCCAGCAGCTTTCGTGCAACTAATGAAAAACTGTTTTTT. Translated: CASSFRATNEKLFF.